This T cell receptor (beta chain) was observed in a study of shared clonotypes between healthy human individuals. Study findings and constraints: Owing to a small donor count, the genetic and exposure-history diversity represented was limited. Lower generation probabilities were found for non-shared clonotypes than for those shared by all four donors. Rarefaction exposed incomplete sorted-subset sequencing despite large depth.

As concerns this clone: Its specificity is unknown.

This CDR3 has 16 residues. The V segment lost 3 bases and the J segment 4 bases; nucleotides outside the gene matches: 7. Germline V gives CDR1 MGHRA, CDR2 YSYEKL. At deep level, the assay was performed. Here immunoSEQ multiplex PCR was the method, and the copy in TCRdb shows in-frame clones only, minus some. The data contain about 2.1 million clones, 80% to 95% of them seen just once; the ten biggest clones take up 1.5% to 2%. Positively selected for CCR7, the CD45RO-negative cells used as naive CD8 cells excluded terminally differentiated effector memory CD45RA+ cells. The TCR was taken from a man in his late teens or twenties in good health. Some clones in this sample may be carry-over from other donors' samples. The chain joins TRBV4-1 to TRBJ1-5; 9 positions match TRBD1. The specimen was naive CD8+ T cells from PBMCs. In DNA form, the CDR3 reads TGCGCCAGCAGCCAGTTGGGGGGACAGGGAAATCAGCCCCAGCATTTT. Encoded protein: CASSQLGGQGNQPQHF.